The present T cell receptor (beta chain) was sequenced within a study of control samples from healthy donors and cancer patients. The repertoire was sequenced with immunoSEQ multiplex PCR; TCRdb's copy has only in-frame clones and lacks some. The repertoire holds around 180,000 clones, with under 95% as singletons. This CDR3 has 16 amino acids. The TCR sequence derives from a woman under 30 in good health. The sample was blood. V and J are TRBV21-1 and TRBJ2-7; the table's D call of TRBD2 was not tested on the DNA. TRBV21-1 is noted as a pseudogene. The CDR3: CASSPRGLAGPYEQYF. The CDR3 nucleotides are TGTGCCAGCAGCCCCCGCGGACTAGCGGGGCCTTACGAGCAGTACTTC.